A selection of T cell receptor beta chains follows, all from one sample in a study of early T cells in non-severe SARS-CoV-2 infection. TCRdb reprocessed the 5' RACE reads with MiXCR, giving one entry per CDR3 protein. Among over 75,000 distinct CDR3 sequences listed, 14% to 15% were seen once. What was sequenced was whole blood. The receptors come from an adult who was a healthcare worker with PCR-confirmed SARS-CoV-2 infection or an uninfected control (not recorded which). CDR3s include the opening cysteine and the closing phenylalanine or tryptophan. D genes are given only for firm matches. The size entry is marked missing in some rows and otherwise reads once, few, many or a size class.

TRBJ2-1,-,TRBV9,TRBD2,TGTGCCAGCAGCGTAGCCGGGACTAGCGGGAGAGGTGAGCAGTTCTTC,CASSVAGTSGRGEQFF
TRBJ1-2,few,TRBV6-5,-,TGTGCCAGCAGCCTGGGGACGGCTTATGGCTACACCTTC,CASSLGTAYGYTF
TRBJ2-4,-,TRBV27,-,TGTGCCAGCAGTCCTTCCCAATCTGGGGACATTCAGTACTTC,CASSPSQSGDIQYF
TRBJ1-2,-,TRBV12-3/TRBV12-4,-,TGTGCCAGCAGTTTGGGACCGCGTTATGGCTACACCTTC,CASSLGPRYGYTF
TRBJ2-3,-,TRBV7-2,TRBD2,TGTGCCAGCAGCCCCCGCCCCGCAGGTAGCGGGTTAAGCACGCAGTATTTT,CASSPRPAGSGLSTQYF
TRBJ2-3,once,TRBV6-2/TRBV6-3,TRBD2,TGTGCCAGCAGTTTCCACCTTAGCGGGGAGTACACAGATACGCAGTATTTT,CASSFHLSGEYTDTQYF
TRBJ1-2,-,TRBV20-1,-,TGCAGTGCTAGCGGCAGGGGAAGGGTTTGGGGCTACACCTTC,CSASGRGRVWGYTF
TRBJ2-3,-,TRBV7-2,TRBD1,TGTGCCAGCAGCTTCGACAGGGGGCTCAATACGCAGTATTTT,CASSFDRGLNTQYF
TRBJ2-4,few,TRBV3-1,-,TGTGCCAGTCGCCAGGGTAGTAGCATTCAGTACTTC,CASRQGSSIQYF
TRBJ2-7,few,TRBV28,TRBD2,TGTGCCAGCACTTCCGGGGCGGCGGGAGGGCCCTACGAGCAGTACTTC,CASTSGAAGGPYEQYF
TRBJ2-5,few,TRBV6-2/TRBV6-3,-,TGTGCCAGCACCCTACCCCCCCAAGAGACCCAGTACTTC,CASTLPPQETQYF
TRBJ2-1,few,TRBV11-2,-,TGTGCCAGCAGGTCGAATGCGGGACGACAGTTCTTC,CASRSNAGRQFF
TRBJ2-5,many,TRBV20-1,TRBD2,TGCAGTGCTAGGACCTTCGTGTCAGCGGGAGGACAGACCCAGTACTTC,CSARTFVSAGGQTQYF
TRBJ2-5,many,TRBV7-6,-,TGTGCCAGCAGCTGGGGCCTCTCCCCCGGTGGGAGTACAGAGACCCAGTACTTC,CASSWGLSPGGSTETQYF
TRBJ1-1,few,TRBV29-1,-,TGCAGCGCAACACCAGCGAACACTGAAGCTTTCTTT,CSATPANTEAFF
TRBJ2-1,-,TRBV10-1,-,TGCGCCAGCAGTGACCTTTTTCGCCGCCGTGAGCAGTTCTTC,CASSDLFRRREQFF
TRBJ2-7,-,TRBV6-2/TRBV6-3,-,TGTGCCAGCAGACTGGGACCATCCTTTGAGCAGTACTTC,CASRLGPSFEQYF
TRBJ1-2,-,TRBV29-1,-,TGCAGCGTCCCCCACAGGGCTGATTCCTATGGCTACACCTTC,CSVPHRADSYGYTF
TRBJ2-7,few,TRBV19,-,TGTGCCAGTAGTATGGGCGGAGGGCACTACGAGCAGTACTTC,CASSMGGGHYEQYF
TRBJ2-1,few,TRBV29-1,-,TGCAGCACCCAGGACAATGAGCAGTTCTTC,CSTQDNEQFF
TRBJ2-2,few,TRBV19,-,TGTGCCAGTAGTATATCAGGGAACACCGGGGAGCTGTTTTTT,CASSISGNTGELFF
TRBJ2-1,few,TRBV3-1,-,TGTGCCAGCAGCTCTAGTGGAGGTGTTGAGCAGTTCTTC,CASSSSGGVEQFF
TRBJ2-1,-,TRBV6-6,TRBD2,TGTGCCAGCAGTGAGACTAGCGGGAGGGCAAATGAGCAGTTCTTC,CASSETSGRANEQFF
TRBJ2-7,-,TRBV12-3/TRBV12-4,-,TGTGCCAGCAGGCAACAGATCTCCTACGAGCAGTACTTC,CASRQQISYEQYF
TRBJ2-2,-,TRBV3-1,TRBD2,TGTGCCAGCAGCCAAGAGACCAGCGGGAGATCTACCGGGGAGCTGTTTTTT,CASSQETSGRSTGELFF
TRBJ2-7,few,TRBV4-3,-,TGCGCCAGCAGCCAGAAGAGGGACTACGAGCAGTACTTC,CASSQKRDYEQYF
TRBJ2-3,few,TRBV29-1,TRBD2,TGCAGCGTTGTAAGCGGGAGGTCAGATACGCAGTATTTT,CSVVSGRSDTQYF
TRBJ2-7,-,TRBV4-1,TRBD2,TGCGCCAGCAGCTTAGCGGGAGTCGGCGAGCAGTACTTC,CASSLAGVGEQYF
TRBJ2-5,-,TRBV14,-,TGTGCCAGCAGCCAAGCAACGGGATCCCAAGAGACCCAGTACTTC,CASSQATGSQETQYF
TRBJ1-1,once,TRBV9,-,TGTGCCAGCAGCGTAGACGCAGGGGACACTGAAGCTTTCTTT,CASSVDAGDTEAFF
TRBJ2-6,-,TRBV6-5,-,TGTGCCAGCACCTGGGGGCTCTCTGGGGCCAACGTCCTGACTTTC,CASTWGLSGANVLTF
TRBJ2-7,few,TRBV28,TRBD2,TGTGCCAGCAGTTTGACTAGCGGGGCTCGGGTCGAGCAGTACTTC,CASSLTSGARVEQYF
TRBJ2-7,-,TRBV7-6,TRBD2,TGTGCCAGCAGCTTACTCGCGGGAGACGAGCAGTACTTC,CASSLLAGDEQYF
TRBJ1-1,few,TRBV27,-,TGTGCCAGCAGTCGGGACATACTGGAAGCTTTCTTT,CASSRDILEAFF
TRBJ1-1,many,TRBV12-3/TRBV12-4,-,TGTGCCAGCAGTTTACAGGGCCGAGACACTGAAGCTTTCTTT,CASSLQGRDTEAFF
TRBJ2-7,-,TRBV4-1,TRBD2,TGCGCCAGCAGCACCGGACTAGCGTCGGCGGGCGAGCAGTACTTC,CASSTGLASAGEQYF
TRBJ2-7,-,TRBV27,TRBD2,TGTGCCAGCAGCCTACGGGAGGGGTACGAGCAGTACTTC,CASSLREGYEQYF
TRBJ2-7,many,TRBV12-3/TRBV12-4,-,TGTGCCAGCAGTTCGATGGGGGAGCAGTACTTC,CASSSMGEQYF
TRBJ1-4,-,TRBV20-1,-,TGCAGTGCTACTGCAACTAATGAAAAACTGTTTTTT,CSATATNEKLFF
TRBJ1-5,-,TRBV28,-,TGTGCCAGTTCCCGGGGCGGGGTAAGCAATCAGCCCCAGCATTTT,CASSRGGVSNQPQHF